Below are 22 T cell receptor beta chains sequenced from a single sample in a study of Ad26.COV2.S vaccination and SARS-CoV-2 variants. Measured with immunoSEQ multiplex PCR; TCRdb has only the in-frame clones, and not every one. The table records 500,000 or so clones, 89% of them present only once. The treatment is: 15 to 20 received Ad26.COV2.S at low or high dose, single or two shots; a few received placebo; per-sample allocation not given. The investigators took samples on day 63 after the first vaccine or placebo injection. Specimen: peripheral blood, collected in a trial of Ad26.COV2.S vaccine versus placebo. These receptors were obtained from a person aged 18-65 years who received the Ad26.COV2.S COVID-19 vaccine or a placebo.

The genes are TRBV9 and TRBJ2-5; no firm D call. This CDR3 has 15 amino acids. V dropped 4 bases and J dropped 1 base, with 14 bases sitting between them. The germline V gene encodes CDR1 SGDLS and CDR2 YYNGEE. CDR3 in amino acids: CASSTTPERQETQYF. CDR3 coding DNA: TGTGCCAGCAGCACTACCCCCGAGCGCCAAGAGACCCAGTACTTC.

The genes are TRBV7-9 and TRBJ2-7, with 7 bases matching TRBD2. The V gene's germline CDR1 is SEHNR and CDR2 FQNEAQ (reference sequence). The CDR3 spans 14 residues. With V trimmed by 2 bases and J by 2 bases, 3 bases remained unmatched. The CDR3 region has the DNA TGTGCCAGCAGCTTACCGACTAGCCCCTACGAGCAGTACGTC. Translating it yields CASSLPTSPYEQYV.

This clone was seen a single time. V and J are TRBV5-1 and TRBJ1-5; 9 nucleotides agree with TRBD1. Germline V gene data show CDR1 as SGHRS and CDR2 as YFSETQ. The CDR3 is made up of 15 amino acids. V dropped 5 bases and J dropped 8; count of bases not matched to a gene: 11. The CDR3 DNA reads as TGCGCCAGCAGGCGAACAGGGGGCGGGAGCGAGCCCCAGCATTTT. It yields the protein CASRRTGGGSEPQHF.

The genes are TRBV6-5 and TRBJ1-2; D is undetermined. Germline values: CDR1 MNHEY, CDR2 SVGAGI. The CDR3 consists of 14 residues. Trimming took 2 bases from V and 7 from J, leaving 14 bases between them. CDR3 bases: TGTGCCAGCAGTTACGTGCAGGCCTCGGGTGGCTACACCTTC. Its translation: CASSYVQASGGYTF.

In its sample, this clone was seen once. V and J are TRBV19 and TRBJ2-7; TRBD1 or TRBD2 may be the D gene (6 bases each). Germline-derived CDR1 and CDR2 are LNHDA and SQIVND (reference sequence). V lost 6 bases to trimming and J lost 0 bases, with 15 bases between them. CDR3 length: 15 residues. The CDR3 reads CASRLVGGGSYEQYF. The CDR3 DNA follows: TGTGCCAGTAGGCTGGTTGGAGGGGGCTCCTACGAGCAGTACTTC. Supplemented by reference TRBV19 and TRBJ2-7, the full variable domain reads DGGITQSPKYLFRKEGQNVTLSCEQNLNHDAMYWYRQDPGQGLRLIYYSQIVNDFQKGDIAEGYSVSREKKESFPLTVTSAQKNPTAFYLCASRLVGGGSYEQYFGPGTRLTVT.

This rearrangement joins TRBV13 to TRBJ1-3; D ambiguous. The CDR3 loop spans 15 amino acids. Trimming removed 0 bases at V and 0 bases at J, with 6 bases between. In germline, CDR1 is PRHDT, CDR2 FYEKMQ (reference sequence). The CDR3 DNA reads TGTGCCAGCAGCTTAGGGGGTAGCTCTGGAAACACCATATATTTT. It is translated as CASSLGGSSGNTIYF. Complete variable domain (other parts from reference TRBV13 and TRBJ1-3): AAGVIQSPRHLIKEKRETATLKCYPIPRHDTVYWYQQGPGQDPQFLISFYEKMQSDKGSIPDRFSAQQFSDYHSELNMSSLELGDSALYFCASSLGGSSGNTIYFGEGSWLTVV.

J is TRBJ2-2 and V is TRBV14; possible D gene TRBD2, 6 bases. The CDR3 runs to 16 residues. The germline V gene encodes CDR1 SGHDN and CDR2 FVKESK. The V end lost 4 bases, the J end lost 0 bases, and 12 bases lay between the germline ends. Here the CDR3 reads CASSPVRRANTGELFF. CDR3 nucleotide sequence: TGTGCCAGCAGCCCGGTCAGGAGGGCGAACACCGGGGAGCTGTTTTTT.

This chain links TRBV2 with TRBJ1-1; perhaps TRBD1 as D (5 bases). V gave up 6 bases and J gave up 6 bases, with 20 bases separating them. CDR1 SNHLY and CDR2 FYNNEI come from the germline V gene. The CDR3 consists of 15 residues. In nucleotides, the CDR3 is TGTGCCAGCAGACTTACGGGGGGGGACTCTGCTGAAGCTTTCTTT. Its translation is CASRLTGGDSAEAFF.

The genes are TRBV4-1 and TRBJ1-5; no firm D call. The CDR3 has 13 amino acids. Germline-derived CDR1 and CDR2 are MGHRA and YSYEKL. Trimming removed 3 bases at V and 6 bases at J, with 9 bases between. The CDR3 bases are TGCGCCAGCAGCCATAACCCACTTCAGCCCCAGCATTTT. Its translation: CASSHNPLQPQHF.

The CDR3 protein is CASSLGLGGRTDTQYF. In nucleotides, the CDR3 is TGTGCCAGCAGCTTAGGGTTAGGAGGGAGGACAGATACGCAGTATTTT. The chain is built from TRBV13 and TRBJ2-3; TRBD2 is a possible D gene (6 bases). Trimming took 0 bases from V and 3 from J, leaving 13 bases between them. The CDR3 is 16 residues long. CDR1 and CDR2 (germline): PRHDT, FYEKMQ (reference sequence).

This clone was counted once. The chain is built from TRBV7-6 and TRBJ1-3; D unresolved. The germline CDR1 and CDR2 sequences are SGHVS and FNYEAQ. The CDR3 runs to 16 residues. The V and J ends lost 0 bases and 3 bases respectively, with 12 bases between them. The chain's CDR3 is CASSLASTGGGNTIYF. CDR3 coding DNA: TGTGCCAGCAGCTTAGCGTCGACGGGAGGTGGAAACACCATATATTTT.

The chain links TRBV7-8 to TRBJ1-2; 8 positions agree with TRBD1. Trimming cost V 5 bases and J 7 bases; bases outside gene matches: 9. The V gene's germline CDR1 is SGHVS and CDR2 FQNEAQ. This CDR3 has 14 residues. Written as DNA, the CDR3 is TGTGCCAGCAGCCGCCGGACAGGGCGCGGTGGCTACACCTTC. This translates into CASSRRTGRGGYTF.

The chain employs TRBV19 and TRBJ2-7, with D possibly matching TRBD2 (5 bases). Germline V lookup: CDR1 LNHDA, CDR2 SQIVND (reference sequence). Trimming took 9 bases from V and 6 from J, leaving 12 bases between them. CDR3 length equals 11 residues. The CDR3 DNA reads as TGTGCCAGCCTCGGGATGAGCGAGCAGTACGTC. This sequence encodes CASLGMSEQYV.

The chain uses TRBV18 and TRBJ1-1; the match to TRBD1 covers 9 bases. V was pared by 3 bases and J by 1 base, with 6 bases of the junction left unmatched. The CDR3 spans 16 residues. CDR1 KGHSH and CDR2 LQKENI come from the germline V gene. The CDR3 nucleotides read TGTGCCAGCTCACCGCAGCAGGGACAGGGGAACACTGAAGCTTTCTTT. It is translated as CASSPQQGQGNTEAFF.

In its sample, this clone was seen once. This rearrangement joins TRBV7-6 to TRBJ2-7; possibly TRBD1 for D (6 bases). Germline CDR1 and CDR2: SGHVS and FNYEAQ. Trimming pared 5 bases from V and 5 bases from J, leaving 16 bases between. The CDR3 sequence is 14 residues long. The CDR3 here is CASSHFEGDHEQYF. The CDR3 DNA sequence: TGTGCCAGCAGCCACTTCGAGGGGGACCACGAGCAGTACTTC.

The chain joins TRBV5-4 to TRBJ2-3; D not resolved. The germline gives CDR1 SGHNT, CDR2 YYREEE (reference sequence). The CDR3 spans 17 residues. V lost 0 bases to trimming and J lost 6 bases, with 20 bases between them. CDR3 sequence reads: CASSLVLRPEIGDTQYF. The DNA of the CDR3 is TGTGCCAGCAGCTTGGTGCTAAGGCCCGAAATAGGGGATACGCAGTATTTT.

This chain connects TRBV5-4 to TRBJ1-1, with D unclear. Germline loops: CDR1 SGHNT, CDR2 YYREEE (reference sequence). The ends were cut back, 4 bases at V and 0 bases at J, with 7 bases in the middle. CDR3 length: 13 amino acids. CDR3 sequence (DNA): TGTGCCAGCAGCCCAGTACTGAACACTGAAGCTTTCTTT. Protein sequence: CASSPVLNTEAFF.

The rearrangement links TRBV6-8 to TRBJ2-7; the D gene is possibly TRBD2 (5 bases). In germline, CDR1 is MNHGY, CDR2 SAAAGT. Trimming took off 6 bases at V and 4 bases at J, with 13 bases between the two ends. This CDR3 spans 13 amino acids. CDR3: CASRRVGSYEQYV. As DNA, the CDR3 is TGTGCCAGCAGGAGGGTTGGAAGTTACGAGCAGTACGTC.

The CDR3 is CASSLVSLRETQYF. Here the CDR3 DNA reads TGTGCCAGCAGCTTGGTTTCTCTACGAGAGACCCAGTACTTC. The chain carries TRBV5-8 and TRBJ2-5; D ambiguous. CDR1 and CDR2 (germline): SGHTS, YDEGEE. The CDR3 totals 14 residues. Trimming stripped 0 bases from V and 4 bases from J, with 10 bases between.

The V and J genes are TRBV10-3 and TRBJ1-4; perhaps TRBD1 as D (6 bases). CDR1 ENHRY and CDR2 SYGVKD come from the germline V gene. The CDR3 totals 14 residues. V was cut by 3 bases and J by 8 bases, with 13 bases left in between. The CDR3 DNA reads as TGTGCCATCAGTGAATCAGGGGTTCGGGAAAAACTGTTTTTT. Protein product: CAISESGVREKLFF.

This rearrangement joins TRBV5-4 to TRBJ1-4; D gene ambiguous. The CDR3 is made up of 13 amino acids. Germline V gives CDR1 SGHNT, CDR2 YYREEE (reference sequence). The V and J ends lost 3 bases and 7 bases respectively, with 10 bases between them. The CDR3 loop reads CASSSNKGEKLFF. Written as DNA, the CDR3 is TGTGCCAGCAGCTCAAACAAGGGTGAAAAACTGTTTTTT. Together with reference TRBV5-4 and TRBJ1-4, the CDR3 gives the full variable domain: ETGVTQSPTHLIKTRGQQVTLRCSSQSGHNTVSWYQQALGQGPQFIFQYYREEENGRGNFPPRFSGLQFPNYSSELNVNALELDDSALYLCASSSNKGEKLFFGSGTQLSVL.

The rearrangement uses TRBV9 and TRBJ2-2; weak D call: TRBD1 (6 bases). CDR1 is SGDLS and CDR2 is YYNGEE in the germline V gene. Trimming took 0 bases from V and 4 from J, leaving 19 bases between them. The length of the CDR3 is 18 residues. The CDR3 region has the DNA TGTGCCAGCAGCGTAGCGAGCCATACAGGGCTGATCACCGGGGAGCTGTTTTTT. Its protein is CASSVASHTGLITGELFF.